This is a list of T cell receptor beta chains from one sample in a study of human T cells and chemical hapten exposure. MiXCR, run by TCRdb on the 5' RACE reads, gives a single entry per CDR3 protein. The sample contains 110,000 or so distinct CDR3 sequences, roughly a fifth of which appear only once. Receptors originate from a human donor in good health. Each CDR3 is given with its conserved first and last residue. The D gene is left open where the match is weak. Only part of the rows carry a size: once, few, many, or a class if the clone is expanded.

d_call	v_call	j_call	clone_size	cdr3_aa	cdr3_nt
NA	TRBV6-1	TRBJ2-2	few	CASSEPGRADTGELFF	TGTGCCAGCAGTGAACCGGGGCGTGCGGACACCGGGGAGCTGTTTTTT
TRBD1	TRBV29-1	TRBJ1-2	few	CSVIETGQVVYGYTF	TGCAGCGTTATAGAGACAGGGCAAGTAGTCTATGGCTACACCTTC
NA	TRBV6-5	TRBJ2-5	few	CASSEGGTQYF	TGTGCCAGCAGCGAGGGGGGGACCCAGTACTTC
NA	TRBV29-1	TRBJ2-5	few	CSVDGGIGGETQYF	TGCAGCGTTGATGGGGGGATAGGCGGGGAGACCCAGTACTTC
TRBD2	TRBV3-1	TRBJ2-1	NA	CASSQGSAGGYNEQFF	TGTGCCAGCAGCCAAGGTAGTGCGGGAGGCTACAATGAGCAGTTCTTC
TRBD1	TRBV5-1	TRBJ2-7	few	CASSFLLPGQGYEQYF	TGCGCCAGCAGCTTCCTGCTACCGGGACAGGGTTACGAGCAGTACTTC
NA	TRBV5-1	TRBJ1-2	few	CASSLGHSTNYGYTF	TGCGCCAGCAGCTTGGGACACTCGACTAACTATGGCTACACCTTC
TRBD2	TRBV3-1	TRBJ2-7	few	CASSLLAGGPYEQYF	TGTGCCAGCAGCCTCCTAGCGGGAGGGCCCTACGAGCAGTACTTC
NA	TRBV12-3/TRBV12-4	TRBJ1-1	NA	CASSLVGAEAFF	TGTGCCAGCAGTTTAGTAGGGGCTGAAGCTTTCTTT
TRBD2	TRBV29-1	TRBJ2-7	NA	CSVAGLAGVGNEQYF	TGCAGCGTGGCGGGACTAGCGGGAGTCGGAAACGAGCAGTACTTC
TRBD2	TRBV20-1	TRBJ2-1	once	CSAPPGGGHEQFF	TGCAGTGCCCCCCCCGGCGGGGGACATGAGCAGTTCTTC
TRBD2	TRBV28	TRBJ2-4	few	CASRPRGTSGVNIQYF	TGTGCCAGCAGGCCGAGAGGGACTAGCGGGGTAAACATTCAGTACTTC
TRBD1	TRBV5-1	TRBJ2-6	few	CASSVGQGGDSGANVLTF	TGCGCCAGCAGCGTAGGACAGGGCGGAGACTCTGGGGCCAACGTCCTGACTTTC
TRBD1	TRBV3-1	TRBJ1-1	NA	CASSQDHRGNTEAFF	TGTGCCAGCAGCCAAGATCACAGGGGGAACACTGAAGCTTTCTTT
NA	TRBV7-9	TRBJ2-7	many	CASSSRRGHEQYF	TGTGCCAGCAGCTCCAGACGCGGCCACGAGCAGTACTTC
TRBD1	TRBV6-1	TRBJ1-5	NA	CASTDGRGQRRGNQPQHF	TGTGCCAGCACCGATGGCAGGGGACAGCGTAGGGGGAATCAGCCCCAGCATTTT
NA	TRBV5-6	TRBJ1-6	NA	CASSSYDRFNSPLHF	TGTGCCAGCAGCTCATACGACAGGTTTAATTCACCCCTCCACTTT
NA	TRBV5-6	TRBJ1-2	few	CASSPRDFYGYTF	TGTGCCAGCAGCCCCCGGGACTTCTATGGCTACACCTTC
TRBD2	TRBV7-9	TRBJ2-2	NA	CASSPQTSGSTGELFF	TGTGCCAGCAGCCCACAGACTAGCGGGAGCACCGGGGAGCTGTTTTTT
NA	TRBV7-3	TRBJ1-5	few	CASSPTGRVEQPQHF	TGTGCCAGCAGCCCTACTGGAAGGGTGGAACAGCCCCAGCATTTT
NA	TRBV25-1	TRBJ2-3	few	CASSTPGWGGDTQYF	TGTGCCAGCAGCACACCAGGGTGGGGCGGGGATACGCAGTATTTT
NA	TRBV11-3	TRBJ1-1	few	CASSLIQNTEAFF	TGTGCCAGCAGCTTAATACAGAACACTGAAGCTTTCTTT
NA	TRBV23-1	TRBJ2-2	few	CASSFPPDNNTGELFF	TGCGCCAGCAGTTTCCCTCCGGATAACAACACCGGGGAGCTGTTTTTT
NA	TRBV2	TRBJ2-5	NA	CASRMDPSAETQYF	TGTGCCAGCAGAATGGACCCCTCAGCCGAGACCCAGTACTTC
NA	TRBV7-3	TRBJ1-1	NA	CASSWDKNTEAFF	TGTGCCAGCAGCTGGGACAAGAACACTGAAGCTTTCTTT
TRBD2	TRBV6-8	TRBJ2-5	NA	CASSSSSGRFQETQYF	TGTGCCAGCAGTTCTTCTAGCGGGAGGTTCCAAGAGACCCAGTACTTC
TRBD1	TRBV29-1	TRBJ2-3	few	CSVEKQGLGTDTQYF	TGCAGCGTAGAGAAACAGGGGTTGGGCACAGATACGCAGTATTTT
NA	TRBV12-3/TRBV12-4	TRBJ2-1	few	CASSPFGGTLGEQFF	TGTGCCAGCAGTCCTTTCGGAGGGACATTGGGTGAGCAGTTCTTC
NA	TRBV6-6	TRBJ2-7	NA	CATRRLASSYEQYF	TGTGCCACCCGGCGGCTAGCTAGCTCCTACGAGCAGTACTTC
NA	TRBV20-1	TRBJ2-5	NA	CSGVWDTKETQYF	TGCAGTGGGGTCTGGGACACGAAAGAGACCCAGTACTTC
TRBD2	TRBV4-1	TRBJ2-4	few	CASSQLAGVAKNIQYF	TGCGCCAGCAGCCAACTGGCGGGGGTAGCCAAAAACATTCAGTACTTC
NA	TRBV6-6	TRBJ2-7	NA	CASRISSYEQYF	TGTGCCAGCCGGATAAGCTCCTACGAGCAGTACTTC
NA	TRBV28	TRBJ2-4	NA	CASSKEPVPRNIQYF	TGTGCCAGCAGTAAAGAGCCGGTGCCCAGAAACATTCAGTACTTC
NA	TRBV16	TRBJ1-1	NA	CASSQLMNTEAFF	TGTGCCAGCAGCCAATTAATGAACACTGAAGCTTTCTTT
TRBD2	TRBV5-4	TRBJ2-7	NA	CASSRPATGTSSYEQYF	TGTGCCAGCAGCAGGCCCGCAACCGGGACTAGCTCCTACGAGCAGTACTTC
TRBD2	TRBV7-9	TRBJ2-1	NA	CASSSLADSYNEQFF	TGTGCCAGCAGCTCCCTAGCGGACTCCTACAATGAGCAGTTCTTC
TRBD1	TRBV30	TRBJ1-1	few	CAWYRGLEAFF	TGTGCCTGGTACAGGGGGCTCGAAGCTTTCTTT